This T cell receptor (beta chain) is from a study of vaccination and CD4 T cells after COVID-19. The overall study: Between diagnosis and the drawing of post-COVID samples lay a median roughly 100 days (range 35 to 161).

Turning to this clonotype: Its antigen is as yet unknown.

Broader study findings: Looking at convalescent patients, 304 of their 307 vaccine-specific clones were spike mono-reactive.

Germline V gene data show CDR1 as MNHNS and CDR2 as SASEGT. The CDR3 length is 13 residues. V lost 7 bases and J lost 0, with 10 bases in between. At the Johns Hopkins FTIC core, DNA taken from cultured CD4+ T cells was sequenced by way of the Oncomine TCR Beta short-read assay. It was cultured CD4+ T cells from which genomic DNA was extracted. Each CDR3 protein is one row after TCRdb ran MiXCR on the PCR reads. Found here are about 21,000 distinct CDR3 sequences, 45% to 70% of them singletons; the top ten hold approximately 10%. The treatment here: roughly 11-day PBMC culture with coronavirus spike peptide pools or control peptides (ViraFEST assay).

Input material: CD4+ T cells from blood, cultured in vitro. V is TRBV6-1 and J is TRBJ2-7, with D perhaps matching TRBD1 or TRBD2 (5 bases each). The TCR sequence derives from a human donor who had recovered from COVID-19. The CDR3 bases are TGTGCCAGCACCGGGGACCGCTCCTACGAGCAGTACTTC. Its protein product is CASTGDRSYEQYF.